Included here is one T cell receptor (beta chain) sequence, with context. Looked up from germline, CDR1 is MNHEY and CDR2 is SMNVEV (reference sequence). V was trimmed by 6 bases and J by 2 bases, leaving 13 bases between them. The CDR3 spans 15 residues. This sample is part of a study of blood T cell repertoires in COVID-19. Overall study context: The origin of the acute and convalescent COVID-19 samples was the United States, Italy and Spain.

Here immunoSEQ multiplex PCR was the method, and the copy in TCRdb shows in-frame clones only, minus some. Found here are 60,000 to 85,000 clones, roughly nine tenths of them singletons; the top ten hold almost 4.5%. This chain joins TRBV27 and TRBJ1-4, with D perhaps TRBD1 (6 bases). Source material: peripheral blood. The receptor was derived from a man aged 50 to 59 with active COVID-19. The CDR3 coding sequence is TGTGCCAGCAGCTCGTTGGGGGCCACTAATGAAAAACTGTTTTTT. Translation: CASSSLGATNEKLFF.